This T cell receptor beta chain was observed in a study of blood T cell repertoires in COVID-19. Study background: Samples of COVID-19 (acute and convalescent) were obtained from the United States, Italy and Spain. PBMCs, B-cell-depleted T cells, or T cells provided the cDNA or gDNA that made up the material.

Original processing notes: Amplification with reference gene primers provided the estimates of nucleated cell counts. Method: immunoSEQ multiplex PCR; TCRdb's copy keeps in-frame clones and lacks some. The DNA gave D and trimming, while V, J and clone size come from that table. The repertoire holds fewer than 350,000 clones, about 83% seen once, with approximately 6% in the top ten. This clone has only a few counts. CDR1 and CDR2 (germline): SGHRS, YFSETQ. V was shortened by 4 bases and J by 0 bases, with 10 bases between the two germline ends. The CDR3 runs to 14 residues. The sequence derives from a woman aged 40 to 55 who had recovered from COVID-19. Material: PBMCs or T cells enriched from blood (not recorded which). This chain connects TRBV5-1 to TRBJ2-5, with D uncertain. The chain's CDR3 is CASSPQINQETQYF. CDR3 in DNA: TGCGCCAGCAGCCCTCAGATAAACCAAGAGACCCAGTACTTC.